The rows below give T cell receptor beta chains drawn from one sample of a study of OX40 agonist ivuxolimab in advanced cancers. The assay was immunoSEQ multiplex PCR, and TCRdb's table has in-frame clones only and misses some. The repertoire holds some 77,000 clones, approximately 85% seen once, with around 5.1% in the top ten. The sequences come from CD4+ or CD8+ T cells sorted from blood, collected in a trial of the OX40 agonist ivuxolimab. The origin of the receptors is an adult with an advanced solid tumor such as melanoma, head and neck, liver or kidney cancer. CDR3s include the opening cysteine and the closing phenylalanine or tryptophan.

V gene | CDR3 protein
TRBV5-1 | CASSRLGQGSYEQYF
TRBV9 | CASSVVGHQVYGYTF
TRBV7-3 | CASSRTAPREQYF
TRBV4-2 | CASSPTSGRSETQYF
TRBV7-2 | CASSLRAGATDTQYF
TRBV6-1 | CASSSWGVSYEQYF
TRBV5-1 | CASSSTGTSGSFLHLTGELFF
TRBV19 | CASSGNAPLRGTEAFF
TRBV4-3 | CASSQTPRANEKLFF
TRBV7-2 | CASSLVDRAYGYTF
TRBV27 | CASSRTEGYNEQFF
TRBV7-9 | CASSAAGNYGYTF
TRBV27 | CASSLGLAGGYPQFF
TRBV7-9 | CASPGTGGDGYTF
TRBV9 | CASSAGDGLAGVYEQYF